Listed below are T cell receptor beta chains from one sample, sequenced in a study of cytomegalovirus exposure and HLA in healthy donors. Assay: immunoSEQ multiplex PCR; the TCRdb copy retains only in-frame clones and omits some. The sample contains roughly 150,000 clones, approximately 81% of which appear only once. Sequenced input: PBMCs. These receptors all stem from a woman aged 18 to 35 in good health and CMV-seronegative. The conserved cysteine and the conserved F or W are not part of the CDR3 here. D genes are given only for firm matches.

CDR3aa,d_gene,j_gene,v_gene
ASSKAGGAYNEQF,.,TRBJ2-1,TRBV21-1
ASSPRRGEQY,.,TRBJ2-7,TRBV7-9
AISEGGGLGDEQF,.,TRBJ2-1,TRBV10-3
ATLDRGRLGYGYT,TRBD1,TRBJ1-2,TRBV6-6
ASSLALAGGYNEQF,TRBD2,TRBJ2-1,TRBV5-4
ATSRGGTAYEQY,.,TRBJ2-7,TRBV15
ASTSGRATGELF,TRBD2,TRBJ2-2,TRBV2
ASSPGDLSTDTQY,.,TRBJ2-3,TRBV6-4
ASSQGVGLAGPRPQETQY,TRBD2,TRBJ2-5,TRBV4-1
ASRRGGGRAF,TRBD1,TRBJ1-1,TRBV5-1
ASSVSHGLNYGYT,.,TRBJ1-2,TRBV9
ASSQQVKSNQPQH,.,TRBJ1-5,TRBV28
ASSLVSGADTQY,.,TRBJ2-3,TRBV5-1
ASSLVWGQADYGYT,TRBD1,TRBJ1-2,TRBV11-1
ASSPRGLAGELF,.,TRBJ2-2,TRBV18
ASRWAGALSYT,.,TRBJ1-2,TRBV19
ASSQGLAGEQY,TRBD2,TRBJ2-7,TRBV4-1
ASSFGTGSSYEQY,TRBD1,TRBJ2-7,TRBV7-3
ASSDQLATGELF,TRBD2,TRBJ2-2,TRBV25-1
ASRGVAGAGEQF,TRBD2,TRBJ2-1,TRBV19
ASSATSGSYEQY,TRBD2,TRBJ2-7,TRBV9
ASSPPDRDFHQETQY,.,TRBJ2-5,TRBV19
ASSLQAGANVLT,.,TRBJ2-6,TRBV7-3
ASSTGFRDSEQY,.,TRBJ2-7,TRBV6-5
ASSYGTGGNYGYT,TRBD1,TRBJ1-2,TRBV6-5
ASSLEGEVGNTIY,.,TRBJ1-3,TRBV7-2
AISVADNQPQH,.,TRBJ1-5,TRBV10-3
ASSEGGGGYGYT,.,TRBJ1-2,TRBV9
ASSGTPGLQF,.,TRBJ2-1,TRBV6-1